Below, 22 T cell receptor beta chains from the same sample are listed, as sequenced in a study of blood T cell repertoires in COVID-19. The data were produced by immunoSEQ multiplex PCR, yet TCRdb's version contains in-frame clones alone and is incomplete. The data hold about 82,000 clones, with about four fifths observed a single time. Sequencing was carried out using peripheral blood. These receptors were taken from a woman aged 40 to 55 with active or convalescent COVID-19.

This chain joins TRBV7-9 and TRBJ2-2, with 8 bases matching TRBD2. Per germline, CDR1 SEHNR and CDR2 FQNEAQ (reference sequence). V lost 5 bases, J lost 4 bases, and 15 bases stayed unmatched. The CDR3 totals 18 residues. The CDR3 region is CASSAQVELAGVTGELFF. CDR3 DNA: TGTGCCAGCAGCGCCCAGGTAGAGCTAGCGGGCGTCACCGGGGAGCTGTTTTTT.

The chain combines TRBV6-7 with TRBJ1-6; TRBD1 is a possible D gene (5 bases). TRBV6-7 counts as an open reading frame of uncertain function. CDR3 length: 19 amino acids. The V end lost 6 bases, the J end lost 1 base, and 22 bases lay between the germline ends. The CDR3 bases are TGTGCCAGCAGGACCAAAGGGACTGCCAAATTGTCCTATAATTCACCCCTCCACTTT. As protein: CASRTKGTAKLSYNSPLHF.

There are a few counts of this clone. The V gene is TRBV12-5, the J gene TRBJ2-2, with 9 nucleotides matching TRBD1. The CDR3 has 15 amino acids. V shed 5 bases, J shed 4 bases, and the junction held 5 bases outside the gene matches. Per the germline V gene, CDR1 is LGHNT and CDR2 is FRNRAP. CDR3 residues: CASGQRTGVTGELFF. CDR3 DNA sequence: TGTGCTAGTGGTCAACGGACAGGGGTCACCGGGGAGCTGTTTTTT.

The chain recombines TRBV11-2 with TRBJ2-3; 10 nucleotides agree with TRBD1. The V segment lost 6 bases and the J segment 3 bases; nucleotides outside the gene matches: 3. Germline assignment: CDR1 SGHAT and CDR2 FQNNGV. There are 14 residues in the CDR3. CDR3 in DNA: TGTGCCAGCAGGCCGGGACAGGGGACAGATACGCAGTATTTT. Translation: CASRPGQGTDTQYF.

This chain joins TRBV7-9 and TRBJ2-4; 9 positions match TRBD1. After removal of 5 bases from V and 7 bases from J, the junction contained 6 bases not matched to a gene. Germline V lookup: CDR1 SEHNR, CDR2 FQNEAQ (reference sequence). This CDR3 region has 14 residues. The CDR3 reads CASSLWTGANIQYF. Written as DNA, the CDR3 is TGTGCCAGCAGCCTCTGGACAGGGGCTAACATTCAGTACTTC.

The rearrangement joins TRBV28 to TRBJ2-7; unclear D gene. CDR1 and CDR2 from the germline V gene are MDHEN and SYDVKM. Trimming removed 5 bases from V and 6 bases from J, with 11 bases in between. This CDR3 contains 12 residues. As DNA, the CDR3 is TGTGCCAGCAGTACCCGGTTGAGCGAGCAGTACTTC. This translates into CASSTRLSEQYF.

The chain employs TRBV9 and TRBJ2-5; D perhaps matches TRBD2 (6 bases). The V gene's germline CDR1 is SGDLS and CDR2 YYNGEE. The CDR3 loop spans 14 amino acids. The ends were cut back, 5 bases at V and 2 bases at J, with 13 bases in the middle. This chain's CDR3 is CASRPPGVQETQYF. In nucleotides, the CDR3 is TGTGCCAGCAGACCCCCGGGAGTACAAGAGACCCAGTACTTC. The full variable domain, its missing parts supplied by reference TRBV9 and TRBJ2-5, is DSGVTQTPKHLITATGQRVTLRCSPRSGDLSVYWYQQSLDQGLQFLIQYYNGEERAKGNILERFSAQQFPDLHSELNLSSLELGDSALYFCASRPPGVQETQYFGPGTRLLVL.

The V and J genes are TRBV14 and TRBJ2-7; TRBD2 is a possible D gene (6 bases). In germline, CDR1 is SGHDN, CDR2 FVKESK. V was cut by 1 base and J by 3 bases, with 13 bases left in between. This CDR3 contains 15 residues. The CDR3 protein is CASSQVFGTVYEQYF. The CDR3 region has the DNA TGTGCCAGCAGCCAAGTCTTTGGGACTGTCTACGAGCAGTACTTC.

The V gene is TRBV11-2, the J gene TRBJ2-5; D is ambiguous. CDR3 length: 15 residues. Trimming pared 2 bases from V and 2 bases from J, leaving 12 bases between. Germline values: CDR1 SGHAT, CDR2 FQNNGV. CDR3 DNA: TGTGCCAGCAGCTTATGGAATACAGCTCAAGAGACCCAGTACTTC. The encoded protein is CASSLWNTAQETQYF.

The CDR3 coding sequence is TGTGCCAGCAGCTTGACAGGGGGCTTAGCAGATACGCAGTATTTT. Encoded protein: CASSLTGGLADTQYF. V is TRBV7-3 and J is TRBJ2-3, with TRBD1 matching over 10 bases. The V segment lost 3 bases and the J segment 4 bases; nucleotides outside the gene matches: 4. The CDR3 runs to 15 residues. Germline V gene sequence: CDR1 SGHTA, CDR2 FQGTGA. Full variable domain (missing parts from reference TRBV7-3 and TRBJ2-3): GAGVSQTPSNKVTEKGKYVELRCDPISGHTALYWYRQSLGQGPEFLIYFQGTGAADDSGLPNDRFFAVRPEGSVSTLKIQRTERGDSAVYLCASSLTGGLADTQYFGPGTRLTVL.

The CDR3 protein is CASSQGGTISGANVLTF. In DNA, the CDR3 is TGCGCCAGCAGCCAGGGGGGAACAATCTCTGGGGCCAACGTCCTGACTTTC. This rearrangement joins TRBV4-3 to TRBJ2-6; a weak D match, TRBD2 (6 bases). The CDR3 runs to 17 residues. Trimming shortened V by 3 bases and J by 0 bases, and 12 bases separated the two germline ends. From germline, CDR1 is LGHNA and CDR2 YSLEER.

The CDR3, as DNA: TGTGCCACCAGCCTAGACCTTCTTTCACCCCTCCACTTT. The encoded protein is CATSLDLLSPLHF. The chain combines TRBV15 with TRBJ1-6; D is ambiguous. Germline V gene sequence: CDR1 LNHNV, CDR2 YYDKDF (reference sequence). V was trimmed by 5 bases and J by 9 bases, leaving 11 bases between them. The CDR3 length is 13 residues.

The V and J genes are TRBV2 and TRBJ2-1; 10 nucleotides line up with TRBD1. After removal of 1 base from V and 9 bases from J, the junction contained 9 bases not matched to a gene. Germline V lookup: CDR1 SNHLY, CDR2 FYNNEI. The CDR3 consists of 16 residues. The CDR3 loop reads CASSEGLGQGVTEQFF. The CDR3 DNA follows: TGTGCCAGCAGTGAAGGGCTAGGACAGGGGGTCACTGAGCAGTTCTTC.

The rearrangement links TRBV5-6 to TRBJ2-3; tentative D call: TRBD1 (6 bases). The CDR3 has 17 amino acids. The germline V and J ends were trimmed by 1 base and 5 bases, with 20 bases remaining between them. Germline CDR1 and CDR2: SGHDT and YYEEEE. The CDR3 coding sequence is TGTGCCAGCAGCTTGATAGCTTCTGGGGCAGGGGAAGATACGCAGTATTTT. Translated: CASSLIASGAGEDTQYF.

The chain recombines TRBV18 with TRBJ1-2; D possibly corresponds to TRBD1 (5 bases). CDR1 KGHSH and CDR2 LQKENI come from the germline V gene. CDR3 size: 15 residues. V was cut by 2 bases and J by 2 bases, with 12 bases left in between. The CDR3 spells CASSPGAASNYGYTF. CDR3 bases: TGTGCCAGCTCACCAGGGGCAGCGTCGAACTATGGCTACACCTTC.

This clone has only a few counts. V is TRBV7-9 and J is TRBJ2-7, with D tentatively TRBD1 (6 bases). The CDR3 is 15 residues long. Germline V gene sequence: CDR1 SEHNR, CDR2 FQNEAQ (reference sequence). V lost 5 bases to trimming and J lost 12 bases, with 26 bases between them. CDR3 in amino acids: CASSGGHRVVDLLYF. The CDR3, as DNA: TGTGCCAGCAGCGGCGGACACAGGGTTGTAGATCTACTGTACTTC.

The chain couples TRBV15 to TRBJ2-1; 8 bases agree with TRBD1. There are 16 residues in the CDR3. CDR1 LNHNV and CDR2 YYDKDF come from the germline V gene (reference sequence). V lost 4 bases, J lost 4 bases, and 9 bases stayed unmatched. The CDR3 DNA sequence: TGTGCCACCAGCAAACGGACAGGGATATTTTACAATGAGCAGTTCTTC. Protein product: CATSKRTGIFYNEQFF.

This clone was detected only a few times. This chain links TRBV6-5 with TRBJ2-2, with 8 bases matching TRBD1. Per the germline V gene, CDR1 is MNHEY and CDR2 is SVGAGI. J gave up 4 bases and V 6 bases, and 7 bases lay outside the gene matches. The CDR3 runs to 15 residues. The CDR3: CASRRTGTVTGELFF. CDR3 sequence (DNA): TGTGCCAGCAGAAGGACAGGGACGGTCACCGGGGAGCTGTTTTTT.

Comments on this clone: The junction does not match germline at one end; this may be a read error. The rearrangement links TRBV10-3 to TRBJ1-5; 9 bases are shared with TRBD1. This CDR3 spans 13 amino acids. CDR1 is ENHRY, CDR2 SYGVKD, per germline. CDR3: CAIRDRGDQPQHF. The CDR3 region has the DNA TGTGCCATCCGTGACAGGGGGGATCAGCCCCAGCATTTT.

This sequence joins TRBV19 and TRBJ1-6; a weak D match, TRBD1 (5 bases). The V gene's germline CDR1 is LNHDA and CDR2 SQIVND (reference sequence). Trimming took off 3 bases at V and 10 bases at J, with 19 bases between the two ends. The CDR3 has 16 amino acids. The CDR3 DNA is TGTGCCAGTAGTATCCCTCCTGGGGGGGTTAAATCACCCCTCCACTTT. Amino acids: CASSIPPGGVKSPLHF.

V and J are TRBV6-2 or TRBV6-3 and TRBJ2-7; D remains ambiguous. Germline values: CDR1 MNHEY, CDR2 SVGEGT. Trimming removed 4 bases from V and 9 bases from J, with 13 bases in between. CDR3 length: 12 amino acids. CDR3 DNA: TGTGCCAGCAGTTCCTCGTCTACGAGGCAGTACTTC. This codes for CASSSSSTRQYF.

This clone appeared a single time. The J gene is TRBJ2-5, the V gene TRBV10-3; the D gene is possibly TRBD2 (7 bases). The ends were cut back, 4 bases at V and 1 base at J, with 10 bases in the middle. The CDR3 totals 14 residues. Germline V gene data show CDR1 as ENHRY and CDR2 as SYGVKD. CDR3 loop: CAISGGGLQETQYF. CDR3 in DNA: TGTGCCATCAGTGGGGGGGGGCTCCAAGAGACCCAGTACTTC.